The sequence of this TCR beta chain was determined in a study of blood T cells in healthy people across ages. Study results and caveats: Whereas aged donors had fewer naive CD4+ cells, long-lived donors had more of them and higher diversity.

This clonotype was counted at least ten times. Its antigen is as yet unknown. Alongside a J-beta primer mix, a sample-barcoded 5' primer served in a second PCR lasting roughly 6 to 11 cycles. Each CDR3 protein is one row after TCRdb ran MiXCR on the 5' RACE reads. The data show fewer than 600,000 distinct CDR3 sequences, about 29% seen once. From germline, CDR1 is MDHEN and CDR2 SYDVKM. The CDR3 runs 13 residues. The ends lost 5 bases at V and 4 bases at J; junction bases unmatched: 4. These records were also assigned to another study, of T cells of mothers and their children. This second report adds: Using the M1S primer, the second PCR added sample barcodes along with 2-4 random nucleotides.

Sequenced material: blood. The sequence was obtained from a boy younger than 10 in good health. The rearrangement links TRBV28 to TRBJ1-2; TRBD1 matches at 7 bases. CDR3: CASSTGQAYGYTF. CDR3 coding DNA: TGTGCCAGCAGTACCGGACAGGCCTATGGCTACACCTTC.